This T cell receptor (beta chain) is from a study of shared clonotypes between healthy human individuals. Study observations and caveats: In contrast to clonotypes shared by all four donors, non-shared clonotypes had lower generation probabilities.

Germline V CDR1 and CDR2: SGHRS, YFSETQ. V shed 2 bases and J shed 5 bases, with 11 bases lying between them. The CDR3 has 14 amino acids. Regarding this clone: Its antigen is still unknown.

The assay was carried out at the deep level. Generated by immunoSEQ multiplex PCR, the TCRdb table keeps only in-frame clones and is missing some. The sample yields hundreds of thousands of clones, roughly 70% seen once. The sequenced sample consisted of memory CD4+ T cells sorted from blood. The sample's subset: CD45RA-negative fraction. This chain joins TRBV5-1 and TRBJ2-1, with D possibly being TRBD1 or TRBD2 (5 bases each). The receptor's source is a woman aged 25 to 45 in good health. CDR3: CASSFPGTHNEQFF. As DNA, the CDR3 is TGCGCCAGCAGCTTTCCCGGGACCCACAATGAGCAGTTCTTC.